The 5 T cell receptor beta chains given below trace back to one sample, sequenced in a study of cytomegalovirus exposure and HLA in healthy donors. The PCR had 60 Vbeta and 13 Jbeta primers. Data came from immunoSEQ multiplex PCR; TCRdb stores just in-frame clones and leaves some out. The top ten hold around 4.2% of the sample, which has more than 100,000 clones, more than 70% seen once. Sequenced input: PBMCs. All receptors come from a man aged 45-60 years in good health and CMV-seropositive.

This clone was counted only a few times. The rearrangement joins TRBV29-1 to TRBJ1-1; a weak D match, TRBD1 (6 bases). The CDR3 totals 13 residues. V gave up 6 bases and J gave up 1 base, with 12 bases separating them. From germline, CDR1 is SQVTM and CDR2 ANQGSEA. CDR3 coding DNA: TGCAGCGTGGCCGGGACACCGAACACTGAAGCTTTCTTT. Residues: CSVAGTPNTEAFF.

The rearrangement joins TRBV19 to TRBJ1-6, with a possible D match to TRBD1 (6 bases). CDR3 length: 15 residues. Germline V gives CDR1 LNHDA, CDR2 SQIVND (reference sequence). V dropped 6 bases and J dropped 2 bases, with 11 bases sitting between them. CDR3 in amino acids: CASRRGGAYNSPLHF. The DNA of the CDR3 is TGTGCCAGTAGACGGGGGGGCGCCTATAATTCACCCCTCCACTTT.

The V call is TRBV10-2, the J call TRBJ1-2; D not certain. This CDR3 region has 13 residues. The V end lost 5 bases, the J end lost 5 bases, and 12 bases lay between the germline ends. Germline values: CDR1 WSHSY, CDR2 SAAADI. CDR3 protein: CASSTDKNYGYTF. The CDR3 nucleotides are TGCGCCAGCAGTACCGACAAGAATTATGGCTACACCTTC.

This clone has more than one count but fewer than ten. The chain carries TRBV5-1 and TRBJ1-2, with D tentatively TRBD1 (6 bases). V lost 3 bases and J lost 2, with 17 bases in between. CDR1 is SGHRS, CDR2 YFSETQ, per germline. CDR3 length equals 16 residues. CDR3 residues: CASSWGHEGINYGYTF. CDR3 sequence (DNA): TGCGCCAGCAGCTGGGGACACGAAGGGATCAACTATGGCTACACCTTC.

This chain joins TRBV18 and TRBJ2-7; a possible D gene is TRBD2 (6 bases). The germline V and J ends were trimmed by 6 bases and 7 bases, with 16 bases remaining between them. CDR3 length equals 13 residues. Per the germline V gene, CDR1 is KGHSH and CDR2 is LQKENI. The CDR3 DNA reads TGTGCCAGCTCCCTCTTGGAGGGCAAGGAGCAGTACTTC. Encoded protein: CASSLLEGKEQYF.